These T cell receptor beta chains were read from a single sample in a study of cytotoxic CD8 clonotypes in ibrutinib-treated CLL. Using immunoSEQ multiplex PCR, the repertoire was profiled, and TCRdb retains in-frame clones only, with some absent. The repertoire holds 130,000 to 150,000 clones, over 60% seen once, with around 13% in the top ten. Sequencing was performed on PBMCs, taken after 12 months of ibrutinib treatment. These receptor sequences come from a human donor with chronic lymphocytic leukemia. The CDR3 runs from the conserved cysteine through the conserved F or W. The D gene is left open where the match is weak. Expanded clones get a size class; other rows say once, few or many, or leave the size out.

DNA: TGTGCCTGGAGTCAGACATCGGAATGGTGGAACACTGAAGCTTTCTTT; CDR3: CAWSQTSEWWNTEAFF; size: NA; J: TRBJ1-1; D: NA; length: 16; V: TRBV30
DNA: TGTGCCAGCAGTGGTCTAGCGGGATTTGATGGTGAGCAGTTCTTC; CDR3: CASSGLAGFDGEQFF; size: NA; J: TRBJ2-1; D: TRBD2; length: 15; V: TRBV25-1
DNA: TGCGCCAGCGGATCCCGGGAGGGCCTCAATGAGCAGTTCTTC; CDR3: CASGSREGLNEQFF; size: NA; J: TRBJ2-1; D: TRBD2; length: 14; V: TRBV5-1
DNA: TGTGCCAGCACCTACGGGGGTAGCTCCTACAATGAGCAGTTCTTC; CDR3: CASTYGGSSYNEQFF; size: NA; J: TRBJ2-1; D: NA; length: 15; V: TRBV6-5
DNA: TGTGCCAGCTCACAAGAGGGGGAGACCCAGTACTTC; CDR3: CASSQEGETQYF; size: NA; J: TRBJ2-5; D: NA; length: 12; V: TRBV18
DNA: TGTGCCAGTACCGATGCGCTAGCGGGGGGCTACAATGAGCAGTTCTTC; CDR3: CASTDALAGGYNEQFF; size: few; J: TRBJ2-1; D: TRBD2; length: 16; V: TRBV19
DNA: TGCGCCAGCAGCCAGGTTGGGACAGGGAGAGGCTATGGCTACACCTTC; CDR3: CASSQVGTGRGYGYTF; size: NA; J: TRBJ1-2; D: TRBD1; length: 16; V: TRBV4-1
DNA: TGTGCCATCACCGAACAGGGGGGATCTGAAGCTTTCTTT; CDR3: CAITEQGGSEAFF; size: NA; J: TRBJ1-1; D: TRBD1; length: 13; V: TRBV10-3
DNA: TGCGCCAGCAGCCAAGATAGACAGGGGCGCTCTGGAAACACCATATATTTT; CDR3: CASSQDRQGRSGNTIYF; size: NA; J: TRBJ1-3; D: TRBD1; length: 17; V: TRBV4-3
DNA: TGCGCCAGCAGCTTGGGGACCGACGAGCAGTACTTC; CDR3: CASSLGTDEQYF; size: NA; J: TRBJ2-7; D: NA; length: 12; V: TRBV5-1
DNA: TGTGCCAGCACCGAATTACGGGGCAGGGCTAGGCAGTCAGATGAAAAACTGTTTTTT; CDR3: CASTELRGRARQSDEKLFF; size: NA; J: TRBJ1-4; D: NA; length: 19; V: TRBV5-6
DNA: TGTGCCAGCAGCTTAGAGGCCGGGACAGGGATTTTTAGCAATCAGCCCCAGCATTTT; CDR3: CASSLEAGTGIFSNQPQHF; size: NA; J: TRBJ1-5; D: TRBD1; length: 19; V: TRBV7-6
DNA: TGTGCCATCAAGGAGACAGGGCGTGTATACGAGCAGTACTTC; CDR3: CAIKETGRVYEQYF; size: few; J: TRBJ2-7; D: TRBD1; length: 14; V: TRBV10-3
DNA: TGTGCCAGTAGTATAGATTTCAGGGGCGGCTATGGCTACACCTTC; CDR3: CASSIDFRGGYGYTF; size: NA; J: TRBJ1-2; D: NA; length: 15; V: TRBV19
DNA: TGTGCCATCAGTGAGTCACCGACAGGGGTCTACGAGCAGTACTTC; CDR3: CAISESPTGVYEQYF; size: NA; J: TRBJ2-7; D: TRBD1; length: 15; V: TRBV10-3
DNA: TGTGCCAGCAGCGTAGGGACAGGGTTCTCTGAAGCTTTCTTT; CDR3: CASSVGTGFSEAFF; size: NA; J: TRBJ1-1; D: TRBD1; length: 14; V: TRBV9
DNA: TGTGCCAGCAGTGTATCCGGGACAACCTGCTGGAACACTGAAGCTTTCTTT; CDR3: CASSVSGTTCWNTEAFF; size: NA; J: TRBJ1-1; D: NA; length: 17; V: TRBV25-1
DNA: TGTGCCAGCAGCAAGACTAGCGGGAGGGTTGAAGATACGCAGTATTTT; CDR3: CASSKTSGRVEDTQYF; size: NA; J: TRBJ2-3; D: TRBD2; length: 16; V: TRBV14
DNA: TGTGCCAGCAGTGAATCTTTTCGCGGGAGGGGCCTCTCCGGGGAGCTGTTTTTT; CDR3: CASSESFRGRGLSGELFF; size: NA; J: TRBJ2-2; D: TRBD2; length: 18; V: TRBV25-1
DNA: TGTGCCAGCACCGCCGCAGATACGCAGTATTTT; CDR3: CASTAADTQYF; size: NA; J: TRBJ2-3; D: NA; length: 11; V: TRBV6-5
DNA: TGTGCCAGCGGGAGACAGGGGGCTGGCGGCTACACCTTC; CDR3: CASGRQGAGGYTF; size: few; J: TRBJ1-2; D: TRBD1; length: 13; V: TRBV11-2
DNA: TGTGCCAGTAGTATAGGACCAGGGGATGGCTACACCTTC; CDR3: CASSIGPGDGYTF; size: once; J: TRBJ1-2; D: NA; length: 13; V: TRBV19
DNA: TGTGCCAGCAGTGCGGAGCCGTTTTTCGATAGTGAGCAGTTCTTC; CDR3: CASSAEPFFDSEQFF; size: NA; J: TRBJ2-1; D: NA; length: 15; V: TRBV6-4
DNA: TGCGCCAGCAGCCAAGACAGGAACACTGAAGCTTTCTTT; CDR3: CASSQDRNTEAFF; size: few; J: TRBJ1-1; D: NA; length: 13; V: TRBV4-3
DNA: TGTGCCAGCAGTCTGCCCTCCACTAGCGGTCCTTACAATGAGCAGTTCTTC; CDR3: CASSLPSTSGPYNEQFF; size: NA; J: TRBJ2-1; D: TRBD2; length: 17; V: TRBV27
DNA: TGTGCCAGCAGCTTAGGATGGACAGGGTCTAGTCAGTACTTC; CDR3: CASSLGWTGSSQYF; size: NA; J: TRBJ2-7; D: TRBD1; length: 14; V: TRBV7-8
DNA: TGTGCCAGCAGCACGGACTACAACTCCTACGAGCAGTACTTC; CDR3: CASSTDYNSYEQYF; size: NA; J: TRBJ2-7; D: NA; length: 14; V: TRBV7-7
DNA: TGTGCCAGCAGCTTAAATTCGGGGCTAAGGGAAGAGACCCAGTACTTC; CDR3: CASSLNSGLREETQYF; size: NA; J: TRBJ2-5; D: NA; length: 16; V: TRBV7-8
DNA: TGTGCCAGAAGCTTATGGGGGTGGTATGGCTACACCTTC; CDR3: CARSLWGWYGYTF; size: NA; J: TRBJ1-2; D: NA; length: 13; V: TRBV5-3
DNA: TGTGCCAGCAGTTACTCTTATCGGGGGGCGAGCTCGCCCCAGCATTTT; CDR3: CASSYSYRGASSPQHF; size: NA; J: TRBJ1-5; D: NA; length: 16; V: TRBV6-6
DNA: TGTGCCAGCAGCTACTACGGTGGCTACACCTTC; CDR3: CASSYYGGYTF; size: NA; J: TRBJ1-2; D: NA; length: 11; V: TRBV7-9
DNA: TGTGCCAGCAGCTCCGACAGGGACTCTGGAAACACCATATATTTT; CDR3: CASSSDRDSGNTIYF; size: NA; J: TRBJ1-3; D: TRBD1; length: 15; V: TRBV7-6
DNA: TGTGCCAGCAGCACAGGACCCTCAGGGGGCGGCTCTAATGAGCAGTTCTTC; CDR3: CASSTGPSGGGSNEQFF; size: NA; J: TRBJ2-1; D: TRBD1; length: 17; V: TRBV7-6